A single sample gave rise to the 9 T cell receptor beta chains below, sequenced in a study of blood T cell repertoires in COVID-19. The protocol was immunoSEQ multiplex PCR, while the TCRdb copy is restricted to in-frame clones and leaves out a portion. This sample has 400,000 to 550,000 clones, with roughly 87% found just once. The specimen sequenced was PBMCs or T cells enriched from blood (not recorded which). These receptors were collected from a woman aged 18-30 years with acute COVID-19.

V is TRBV4-2 and J is TRBJ2-2; D might be TRBD2 (5 bases). The CDR3 is made up of 16 amino acids. Trimming removed 6 bases at V and 4 bases at J, with 18 bases between. Per the germline V gene, CDR1 is LGHNA and CDR2 is YNFKEQ. CDR3 amino acids: CASRQLARAGTGELFF. CDR3 nucleotide sequence: TGTGCCAGCAGGCAATTAGCCCGGGCGGGCACCGGGGAGCTGTTTTTT.

The chain carries TRBV6-5 and TRBJ1-6; 7 bases are shared with TRBD1. This CDR3 is 13 amino acids long. CDR1 MNHEY and CDR2 SVGAGI come from the germline V gene. Trimming removed 8 bases from V and 7 bases from J; junction bases left unmatched: 5. Here the CDR3 reads CASAGTANSPLHF. In DNA form, the CDR3 reads TGTGCCAGCGCCGGGACAGCAAATTCACCCCTCCACTTT.

The chain combines TRBV13 with TRBJ2-7; 8 bases map to TRBD2. The CDR3 is 16 amino acids. Looked up from germline, CDR1 is PRHDT and CDR2 is FYEKMQ (reference sequence). Germline trimming cut 5 bases from V and 5 bases from J; bases unmatched to any gene: 14. CDR3 nucleotides: TGTGCCAGCAGCCCGGGGGGCGGGAGGAATGTCCACGAGCAGTACTTC. As protein: CASSPGGGRNVHEQYF.

V gene TRBV9 combines with J gene TRBJ2-7; maybe TRBD1 (5 bases). Germline V gives CDR1 SGDLS, CDR2 YYNGEE. The CDR3 spans 13 residues. V lost 4 bases and J lost 6, with 14 bases in between. The chain's CDR3 is CASSSPTDREQYF. DNA for the CDR3: TGTGCCAGCAGCTCCCCGACAGACCGCGAGCAGTACTTC.

The J gene is TRBJ1-2, the V gene TRBV10-2; the match to TRBD1 covers 7 bases. This CDR3 is built from 14 residues. V lost 3 bases to trimming and J lost 5 bases; unmatched junction nucleotides: 6. Germline CDR1 reads WSHSY; CDR2 reads SAAADI. In DNA form, the CDR3 reads TGCGCCAGCAGTGAACTAGAGACAGGGTATGGCTACACCTTC. Translating it yields CASSELETGYGYTF.

This chain joins TRBV19 and TRBJ2-2, with D perhaps TRBD2 (6 bases). Germline lookup yields CDR1 LNHDA and CDR2 SQIVND (reference sequence). With 4 bases removed from V and 1 base from J, the gap between germline ends came to 13 bases. This CDR3 is 16 amino acids long. This chain's CDR3 is CASSNGGILNTGELFF. The CDR3 DNA reads as TGTGCCAGTAGTAATGGGGGGATCCTGAACACCGGGGAGCTGTTTTTT.

This clone appeared a single time. V and J are TRBV10-3 and TRBJ2-1, with TRBD2 as a possible D gene (6 bases). This CDR3 spans 14 amino acids. Looked up from germline, CDR1 is ENHRY and CDR2 is SYGVKD. Deletions cut 4 bases from V and 3 bases from J, with 10 bases between. CDR3 protein: CAISVNGGYNEQFF. CDR3 bases: TGTGCCATCAGTGTGAACGGGGGCTACAATGAGCAGTTCTTC.

This clone was seen once. V usage is TRBV4-3 and J usage is TRBJ2-1; 8 positions agree with TRBD1. The ends lost 0 bases at V and 1 base at J; junction bases unmatched: 2. Germline V gene sequence: CDR1 LGHNA, CDR2 YSLEER. The CDR3 contains 16 residues. CDR3 sequence (DNA): TGCGCCAGCAGCCAAGATTGGACAGGGTCCTACAATGAGCAGTTCTTC. Translating it yields CASSQDWTGSYNEQFF.

V gene TRBV19 combines with J gene TRBJ1-5, with D hard to call. Trimming shortened V by 7 bases and J by 3 bases, and 16 bases separated the two germline ends. The CDR3 is made up of 15 amino acids. Germline loops: CDR1 LNHDA, CDR2 SQIVND (reference sequence). This CDR3 reads CASNSGRRLNQPQHF. CDR3 nucleotide sequence: TGTGCCAGTAATTCAGGAAGAAGGCTCAATCAGCCCCAGCATTTT.